These 15 T cell receptor beta chains were sequenced from one sample in a study of a mutant IDH1 vaccine in newly diagnosed glioma. The time point: week 11, during vaccination. Doses of 300 ug of mutant IDH1 20-mer peptide were given with topical imiquimod. Some clones are missing from TCRdb's copy, which holds only in-frame ones; the method was immunoSEQ multiplex PCR. Among more than 55,000 clones listed, about 80% were seen once. No antigens are known for them. Material: PBMCs, obtained from a glioma patient whose treatment included an IDH1 peptide vaccine. The source of these receptors is a man aged 25-40 years with glioma.

In this sample, this clone turned up once. The rearrangement joins TRBV5-4 to TRBJ1-2; the match to TRBD1 covers 7 bases. Germline trimming cut 1 base from V and 5 bases from J; bases unmatched to any gene: 11. The CDR3 length is 16 residues. Germline V CDR1 and CDR2: SGHNT, YYREEE (reference sequence). The CDR3 region has the DNA TGTGCCAGCAGCTTGCAGAACGACAGGGTGGGGTATGGCTACACCTTC. This gives the protein CASSLQNDRVGYGYTF.

The chain employs TRBV5-6 and TRBJ1-5, with D unclear. V dropped 0 bases and J dropped 4 bases, with 11 bases sitting between them. The CDR3 contains 15 residues. CDR1 is SGHDT and CDR2 is YYEEEE in the germline V gene. This CDR3 is CASSLGSVINQPQHF. CDR3 DNA: TGTGCCAGCAGCTTGGGCAGCGTTATTAATCAGCCCCAGCATTTT.

The chain joins TRBV19 to TRBJ2-1; possibly TRBD2 for D (5 bases). V shed 5 bases and J shed 6 bases, with 17 bases lying between them. Germline-derived CDR1 and CDR2 are LNHDA and SQIVND (reference sequence). CDR3 length: 15 amino acids. Written as DNA, the CDR3 is TGTGCCAGTAGTTTAGTTTTATCCGAGGGCAATGAGCAGTTCTTC. This gives the protein CASSLVLSEGNEQFF.

The V gene is TRBV9, the J gene TRBJ2-1; 7 nucleotides align to TRBD2. This CDR3 has 17 residues. CDR1 is SGDLS and CDR2 is YYNGEE in the germline V gene. Trimming cost V 0 bases and J 8 bases; bases outside gene matches: 14. CDR3 sequence (DNA): TGTGCCAGCAGCGTAGGGGTGGGACTATCTTCGTTCGATGAGCAGTTCTTC. It is translated as CASSVGVGLSSFDEQFF. The variable domain in full, completed from reference TRBV9 and TRBJ2-1, reads DSGVTQTPKHLITATGQRVTLRCSPRSGDLSVYWYQQSLDQGLQFLIQYYNGEERAKGNILERFSAQQFPDLHSELNLSSLELGDSALYFCASSVGVGLSSFDEQFFGPGTRLTVL.

The chain combines TRBV5-6 with TRBJ1-1; TRBD1 might be the D (5 bases). Trimming took 3 bases from V and 3 from J, leaving 24 bases between them. The CDR3 runs 18 residues. Germline CDR1 reads SGHDT; CDR2 reads YYEEEE. CDR3: CASSYQRTRVTLDTEAFF. CDR3 DNA: TGTGCCAGCAGCTACCAAAGGACCAGGGTAACTCTGGACACTGAAGCTTTCTTT.

This chain links TRBV18 with TRBJ2-1; D remains ambiguous. Germline-derived CDR1 and CDR2 are KGHSH and LQKENI. The germline V and J ends were trimmed by 6 bases and 11 bases, with 26 bases remaining between them. The CDR3 totals 16 residues. CDR3 amino acids: CASSPLRSLTSSKQFF. The CDR3 DNA is TGTGCCAGCTCGCCCTTGAGGTCCCTTACCTCATCAAAGCAGTTCTTC.

The chain uses TRBV7-8 and TRBJ1-1, with D possibly being TRBD1 (6 bases). Trimming removed 5 bases at V and 4 bases at J, with 14 bases between. Germline values: CDR1 SGHVS, CDR2 FQNEAQ. The CDR3 consists of 14 residues. CDR3 bases: TGTGCCAGCAGCCCTGGGGGGCGGGGCACTGAAGCTTTCTTT. This encodes CASSPGGRGTEAFF.

V gene TRBV27 combines with J gene TRBJ2-7, with TRBD1 matching 7 bases. Germline V gene sequence: CDR1 MNHEY, CDR2 SMNVEV (reference sequence). V gave up 3 bases and J gave up 3 bases; unmatched junction bases: 5. This CDR3 contains 14 residues. The CDR3 here is CASSLRQGGYEQYF. In DNA form, the CDR3 reads TGTGCCAGCAGTTTGAGACAGGGCGGCTACGAGCAGTACTTC.

The sample holds one count of this clone. The chain uses TRBV14 and TRBJ2-2; a weak D match, TRBD2 (5 bases). The CDR3 covers 17 residues. Per the germline V gene, CDR1 is SGHDN and CDR2 is FVKESK. The ends were cut back, 0 bases at V and 4 bases at J, with 15 bases in the middle. As DNA, the CDR3 is TGTGCCAGCAGCCAAGATCCGATGGAGGCTAGCACCGGGGAGCTGTTTTTT. Protein: CASSQDPMEASTGELFF.

As concerns this clone: The sample has other DNA sequences that encode this CDR3 too. V is TRBV5-1 and J is TRBJ2-5; 8 positions agree with TRBD1. Looked up from germline, CDR1 is SGHRS and CDR2 is YFSETQ. V was pared by 2 bases and J by 3 bases, with 0 bases of the junction left unmatched. The CDR3 consists of 13 residues. The CDR3 DNA sequence: TGCGCCAGCAGCTTACAGGGGGAAGAGACCCAGTACTTC. Its protein is CASSLQGEETQYF. Complete variable domain (other parts from reference TRBV5-1 and TRBJ2-5): KAGVTQTPRYLIKTRGQQVTLSCSPISGHRSVSWYQQTPGQGLQFLFEYFSETQRNKGNFPGRFSGRQFSNSRSEMNVSTLELGDSALYLCASSLQGEETQYFGPGTRLLVL.

The chain employs TRBV5-4 and TRBJ2-1; TRBD1 or TRBD2 may be the D gene (6 bases each). In germline, CDR1 is SGHNT, CDR2 YYREEE (reference sequence). There are 13 residues in the CDR3. The germline V and J ends were trimmed by 4 bases and 4 bases, with 9 bases remaining between them. The CDR3 loop reads CASSEGGYNEQFF. The CDR3 bases are TGTGCCAGCAGCGAGGGGGGTTACAATGAGCAGTTCTTC.

The chain links TRBV4-2 to TRBJ1-4, with D maybe TRBD1 (5 bases). This CDR3 region has 14 residues. Trimming shortened V by 1 base and J by 6 bases, and 9 bases separated the two germline ends. CDR1 and CDR2 (germline): LGHNA, YNFKEQ. The CDR3 here is CASSQAEGYEKLFF. CDR3 sequence (DNA): TGTGCCAGCAGCCAAGCAGAGGGGTATGAAAAACTGTTTTTT.

This chain links TRBV2 with TRBJ2-4, with 9 bases identical to TRBD1. The CDR3 spans 15 residues. V gave up 6 bases and J gave up 8 bases; unmatched junction bases: 11. Germline V lookup: CDR1 SNHLY, CDR2 FYNNEI. CDR3 amino acids: CASRQTRDREHIQYF. In DNA form, the CDR3 reads TGTGCCAGCAGACAAACCCGGGACAGGGAGCACATTCAGTACTTC.

This chain links TRBV28 with TRBJ2-7; weak D call: TRBD2 (5 bases). Trimming removed 2 bases from V and 6 bases from J, with 17 bases in between. This CDR3 is built from 15 residues. Germline values: CDR1 MDHEN, CDR2 SYDVKM. The CDR3, as DNA: TGTGCCAGCAGTTTAAGAGCCACGCGGGTTGGCGAGCAGTACTTC. Encoded protein: CASSLRATRVGEQYF.

This sequence joins TRBV2 and TRBJ1-5; D gene ambiguous. The CDR3 spans 14 residues. The germline CDR1 and CDR2 sequences are SNHLY and FYNNEI. Deletions cut 0 bases from V and 2 bases from J, with 5 bases between. The CDR3 here is CASSEALGNQPQHF. The CDR3 DNA reads as TGTGCCAGCAGTGAAGCGCTTGGCAATCAGCCCCAGCATTTT.